The rows below give T cell receptor beta chains drawn from one sample of a study of long-term antiretroviral therapy in people with HIV. Using immunoSEQ multiplex PCR, the repertoire was profiled, and TCRdb retains in-frame clones only, with some absent. The table records tens of thousands of clones, about 92% of them present only once. Sequencing was performed on unsorted PBMCs, taken 7.6 years after starting antiretroviral therapy. The receptors come from a woman aged 40 to 50 with HIV. The CDR3 runs from the conserved cysteine through the conserved F or W. D genes are given only for firm matches. Clone size, where shown, is once, few, many, or a class for clones that have expanded.

d_call: -
clone_size: -
v_call: TRBV6-5
j_call: TRBJ2-4
cdr3_aa: CASSLQENIQYF
cdr3_nt: TGTGCCAGCAGCCTACAAGAAAACATTCAGTACTTC

d_call: -
clone_size: -
v_call: TRBV6-5
j_call: TRBJ1-1
cdr3_aa: CASRDMTGHTEAFF
cdr3_nt: TGTGCCAGCAGGGATATGACGGGGCACACTGAAGCTTTCTTT

d_call: -
clone_size: -
v_call: TRBV30
j_call: TRBJ2-7
cdr3_aa: CAWSVSQREFTYEQYF
cdr3_nt: TGTGCCTGGAGTGTTTCTCAACGGGAGTTTACCTACGAGCAGTACTTC

d_call: TRBD2
clone_size: -
v_call: TRBV9
j_call: TRBJ2-3
cdr3_aa: CASSVGTSGGSTDTQYF
cdr3_nt: TGTGCCAGCAGCGTAGGGACTAGCGGGGGGAGCACAGATACGCAGTATTTT

d_call: TRBD2
clone_size: -
v_call: TRBV4-3
j_call: TRBJ2-3
cdr3_aa: CASSQEMAGGTDTQYF
cdr3_nt: TGCGCCAGCAGCCAAGAAATGGCGGGGGGCACAGATACGCAGTATTTT

d_call: -
clone_size: -
v_call: TRBV5-1
j_call: TRBJ1-5
cdr3_aa: CASSLSGNQPQHF
cdr3_nt: TGCGCCAGCAGCTTGTCGGGTAATCAGCCCCAGCATTTT

d_call: TRBD2
clone_size: -
v_call: TRBV6-5
j_call: TRBJ2-5
cdr3_aa: CASSRSGGTQETQYF
cdr3_nt: TGTGCCAGCAGCCGTAGCGGGGGGACCCAAGAGACCCAGTACTTC

d_call: TRBD1
clone_size: -
v_call: TRBV10-3
j_call: TRBJ1-3
cdr3_aa: CAISEVAGGSSGNTIYF
cdr3_nt: TGTGCCATCAGTGAGGTAGCAGGGGGGAGCTCTGGAAACACCATATATTTT

d_call: -
clone_size: -
v_call: TRBV13
j_call: TRBJ2-1
cdr3_aa: CASSYTWGPGQQFF
cdr3_nt: TGTGCCAGCAGCTACACTTGGGGGCCCGGGCAGCAGTTCTTC

d_call: -
clone_size: -
v_call: TRBV5-1
j_call: TRBJ2-3
cdr3_aa: CASSLGTATDTQYF
cdr3_nt: TGCGCCAGCAGCTTGGGGACAGCTACAGATACGCAGTATTTT

d_call: TRBD1
clone_size: -
v_call: TRBV7-3
j_call: TRBJ2-2
cdr3_aa: CASTRDREAGELFF
cdr3_nt: TGTGCCAGCACCCGGGACAGGGAGGCCGGGGAGCTGTTTTTT

d_call: -
clone_size: few
v_call: TRBV18
j_call: TRBJ1-5
cdr3_aa: CASSPNTGWGGQPQHF
cdr3_nt: TGTGCCAGCTCACCAAATACAGGGTGGGGTGGTCAGCCCCAGCATTTT

d_call: -
clone_size: -
v_call: TRBV7-2
j_call: TRBJ1-3
cdr3_aa: CASSPTGSGNTIYF
cdr3_nt: TGTGCCAGCAGCCCGACGGGGTCTGGAAACACCATATATTTT

d_call: -
clone_size: -
v_call: TRBV10-3
j_call: TRBJ1-5
cdr3_aa: CAISESRGAGGNQPQHF
cdr3_nt: TGTGCCATCAGTGAGTCGCGGGGGGCGGGGGGCAATCAGCCCCAGCATTTT

d_call: TRBD2
clone_size: -
v_call: TRBV27
j_call: TRBJ2-3
cdr3_aa: CASSIRAASGVNTDTQYF
cdr3_nt: TGTGCCAGCAGTATTCGGGCTGCTAGCGGGGTCAACACAGATACGCAGTATTTT

d_call: -
clone_size: -
v_call: TRBV7-3
j_call: TRBJ2-2
cdr3_aa: CASSFTTGELFF
cdr3_nt: TGTGCCAGCAGCTTCACCACCGGGGAGCTGTTTTTT

d_call: -
clone_size: -
v_call: TRBV4-3
j_call: TRBJ1-2
cdr3_aa: CASSQENTNYGYTF
cdr3_nt: TGCGCCAGCAGCCAAGAGAACACGAACTATGGCTACACCTTC

d_call: TRBD2
clone_size: -
v_call: TRBV19
j_call: TRBJ2-3
cdr3_aa: CASSARLAGGPVDTQYF
cdr3_nt: TGTGCCAGTAGTGCTAGACTAGCGGGGGGGCCGGTAGATACGCAGTATTTT

d_call: TRBD1
clone_size: once
v_call: TRBV30
j_call: TRBJ1-6
cdr3_aa: CAWSVYRGSSKYSPLHF
cdr3_nt: TGTGCCTGGAGTGTGTACAGGGGCTCGTCTAAGTACTCACCCCTCCACTTT

d_call: TRBD1
clone_size: -
v_call: TRBV6-1
j_call: TRBJ2-7
cdr3_aa: CASSEYRGTYEQYF
cdr3_nt: TGTGCCAGCAGTGAATACAGGGGTACCTACGAGCAGTACTTC

d_call: -
clone_size: -
v_call: TRBV5-1
j_call: TRBJ1-1
cdr3_aa: CASRLQGRETEAFF
cdr3_nt: TGCGCCAGCAGATTACAGGGCCGGGAGACTGAAGCTTTCTTT

d_call: TRBD1
clone_size: -
v_call: TRBV30
j_call: TRBJ1-6
cdr3_aa: CAWATGGDSPLHF
cdr3_nt: TGTGCCTGGGCGACAGGGGGCGATTCACCCCTCCACTTT

d_call: -
clone_size: -
v_call: TRBV13
j_call: TRBJ1-3
cdr3_aa: CASSPEGGYGNTIYF
cdr3_nt: TGTGCCAGCAGCCCTGAGGGGGGTTACGGAAACACCATATATTTT

d_call: -
clone_size: once
v_call: TRBV5-5
j_call: TRBJ1-1
cdr3_aa: CASKGETVGTEAFF
cdr3_nt: TGTGCCAGCAAGGGCGAAACGGTGGGCACTGAAGCTTTCTTT

d_call: -
clone_size: -
v_call: TRBV5-5
j_call: TRBJ2-5
cdr3_aa: CASSLGQGGETQYF
cdr3_nt: TGTGCCAGCAGCTTGGGTCAGGGAGGAGAGACCCAGTACTTC

d_call: -
clone_size: -
v_call: TRBV6-6
j_call: TRBJ1-1
cdr3_aa: CASSYSIADNTEAFF
cdr3_nt: TGTGCCAGCAGTTACTCGATCGCTGATAACACTGAAGCTTTCTTT

d_call: TRBD1
clone_size: once
v_call: TRBV10-3
j_call: TRBJ2-4
cdr3_aa: CAISESRDRRAKNIQYF
cdr3_nt: TGTGCCATCAGTGAATCCCGGGACAGAAGAGCCAAAAACATTCAGTACTTC

d_call: -
clone_size: once
v_call: TRBV19
j_call: TRBJ2-4
cdr3_aa: CASTPGTKGKNIQYF
cdr3_nt: TGTGCCAGTACTCCCGGGACAAAAGGCAAAAACATTCAGTACTTC

d_call: -
clone_size: -
v_call: TRBV4-1
j_call: TRBJ2-7
cdr3_aa: CASSQGLGRANEQYF
cdr3_nt: TGCGCCAGCAGCCAAGGCTTGGGCAGGGCCAACGAGCAGTACTTC

d_call: -
clone_size: -
v_call: TRBV5-1
j_call: TRBJ1-2
cdr3_aa: CASSHPLTGRNYGYTF
cdr3_nt: TGCGCCAGCAGCCATCCATTGACGGGGCGCAACTATGGCTACACCTTC

d_call: -
clone_size: once
v_call: TRBV6-5
j_call: TRBJ2-2
cdr3_aa: CASSKTGELFF
cdr3_nt: TGTGCCAGCAGTAAAACCGGGGAGCTGTTTTTT

d_call: -
clone_size: -
v_call: TRBV5-4
j_call: TRBJ2-3
cdr3_aa: CASSLGQSTDTQYF
cdr3_nt: TGTGCCAGCAGCTTGGGGCAGTCCACAGATACGCAGTATTTT

d_call: -
clone_size: -
v_call: TRBV2
j_call: TRBJ1-2
cdr3_aa: CASSGVIGEYGYTF
cdr3_nt: TGTGCCAGCAGTGGGGTCATTGGGGAGTATGGCTACACCTTC

d_call: TRBD1
clone_size: -
v_call: TRBV7-9
j_call: TRBJ1-1
cdr3_aa: CAIRGGIHKNTEAFF
cdr3_nt: TGTGCCATCAGGGGGGGCATACATAAGAACACTGAAGCTTTCTTT

d_call: -
clone_size: -
v_call: TRBV21-1
j_call: TRBJ1-5
cdr3_aa: CASSNYSENGTGNQPQHF
cdr3_nt: TGTGCCAGCAGCAACTATTCGGAAAATGGTACGGGCAATCAGCCCCAGCATTTT

d_call: TRBD1
clone_size: -
v_call: TRBV30
j_call: TRBJ1-5
cdr3_aa: CAWSVSGASGTGLNQPQHF
cdr3_nt: TGTGCCTGGAGTGTAAGCGGGGCCTCCGGGACAGGACTAAATCAGCCCCAGCATTTT

d_call: -
clone_size: -
v_call: TRBV5-8
j_call: TRBJ1-5
cdr3_aa: CASSLRVGQFNQPQHF
cdr3_nt: TGTGCCAGCAGCTTGCGGGTTGGACAGTTCAATCAGCCCCAGCATTTT

d_call: -
clone_size: -
v_call: TRBV19
j_call: TRBJ1-5
cdr3_aa: CATRLGSNSNQPQHF
cdr3_nt: TGTGCCACCCGACTGGGATCTAATAGCAATCAGCCCCAGCATTTT

d_call: -
clone_size: -
v_call: TRBV30
j_call: TRBJ1-5
cdr3_aa: CAWSVWGVDQPQHF
cdr3_nt: TGTGCCTGGAGTGTATGGGGAGTAGATCAGCCCCAGCATTTT

d_call: TRBD1
clone_size: -
v_call: TRBV19
j_call: TRBJ2-4
cdr3_aa: CASSIQGVSTTKNIQYF
cdr3_nt: TGTGCCAGTAGTATACAGGGGGTTAGCACGACCAAAAACATTCAGTACTTC

d_call: -
clone_size: -
v_call: TRBV4-3
j_call: TRBJ2-7
cdr3_aa: CASSHTAGGGGVEQYF
cdr3_nt: TGCGCCAGCAGCCATACCGCCGGAGGCGGGGGCGTCGAGCAGTACTTC

d_call: -
clone_size: -
v_call: TRBV6-5
j_call: TRBJ1-3
cdr3_aa: CASTLMGDTIYF
cdr3_nt: TGTGCCAGCACCTTAATGGGGGACACCATATATTTT

d_call: -
clone_size: once
v_call: TRBV9
j_call: TRBJ1-1
cdr3_aa: CASSVVGESDEAFF
cdr3_nt: TGTGCCAGCAGCGTAGTAGGGGAGTCCGATGAAGCTTTCTTT

d_call: TRBD1
clone_size: -
v_call: TRBV2
j_call: TRBJ2-7
cdr3_aa: CASRSGTGAYEQYF
cdr3_nt: TGTGCCAGCAGATCCGGGACAGGGGCCTACGAGCAGTACTTC

d_call: TRBD1
clone_size: -
v_call: TRBV30
j_call: TRBJ1-1
cdr3_aa: CAWSRGGQANTEAFF
cdr3_nt: TGTGCCTGGAGTAGGGGGGGACAGGCGAACACTGAAGCTTTCTTT

d_call: -
clone_size: -
v_call: TRBV5-1
j_call: TRBJ1-3
cdr3_aa: CASSFESAGNTIYF
cdr3_nt: TGCGCCAGCAGCTTCGAGTCGGCCGGAAACACCATATATTTT

d_call: -
clone_size: -
v_call: TRBV5-1
j_call: TRBJ1-1
cdr3_aa: CASSLERPNTEAFF
cdr3_nt: TGCGCCAGCAGCTTGGAGCGACCGAACACTGAAGCTTTCTTT

d_call: -
clone_size: -
v_call: TRBV11-3
j_call: TRBJ1-1
cdr3_aa: CASSPGGTEAFF
cdr3_nt: TGTGCCAGCAGCCCCGGGGGTACTGAAGCTTTCTTT

d_call: TRBD1
clone_size: -
v_call: TRBV5-6
j_call: TRBJ2-7
cdr3_aa: CASSLDRGLYVDEQYF
cdr3_nt: TGTGCCAGCAGCTTGGACAGGGGGCTTTATGTGGACGAGCAGTACTTC